This T cell receptor beta chain was recorded in a study of response to subunit inactivated influenza vaccine. TCRdb fed the RT-PCR reads into MiXCR, producing one record per CDR3 protein. The table has approximately 290,000 distinct CDR3 sequences, about 20% seen once. This CDR3 comprises 13 residues. V was pared by 0 bases and J by 8 bases, with 10 bases between. Germline CDR1 LGHDT, CDR2 YNNKEL (reference sequence). General study findings and limits: The authors suggested that every seasonal influenza vaccination recruits few new T cells.

This clonotype was picked up a small number of times. Its antigen is still unknown. This chain connects TRBV3-1 to TRBJ1-2, with D hard to call. The source was PBMCs from blood, collected less than 22 months after vaccination. The source is a man between 50 and 75 years old who received an inactivated influenza vaccine. Written as DNA, the CDR3 is TGTGCCAGCAGCCAAGATCTCCGCTCGGGCTACACCTTC. It yields the protein CASSQDLRSGYTF.